This is a list of T cell receptor beta chains from one sample in a study of T cell responses to AZD1222 COVID-19 vaccine. TCRdb's table, derived via immunoSEQ multiplex PCR, lists solely in-frame clones and lacks some. The sample consists of approximately 100,000 clones, around nine tenths of them appearing once. Here the sequenced sample was peripheral blood, taken on day 0 of AZD1222 vaccination. These receptors were taken from an adult in good health. CDR3s include the opening cysteine and the closing phenylalanine or tryptophan. D genes are given only for firm matches. Some rows mark clone size as missing; the rest say once, few, many or name a class of expanded clone.

d_gene	j_gene	v_gene	abundance	CDR3aa	CDR3nt
TRBD2	TRBJ2-3	TRBV7-6	once	CASSLERLAGDTQYF	TGTGCCAGCAGCTTAGAGAGACTAGCGGGGGATACGCAGTATTTT
-	TRBJ2-2	TRBV20-1	-	CSAANTGELFF	TGCAGTGCTGCTAACACCGGGGAGCTGTTTTTT
TRBD1	TRBJ1-1	TRBV25-1	-	CASRGQGGAFF	TGTGCCAGCAGAGGACAGGGAGGGGCTTTCTTT
-	TRBJ1-1	TRBV5-1	-	CASSLGGNTEAFF	TGCGCCAGCAGCTTGGGTGGGAACACTGAAGCTTTCTTT
TRBD1	TRBJ1-4	TRBV28	-	CASFPRGTGGDEKLFF	TGTGCCAGTTTCCCAAGGGGGACAGGGGGCGATGAAAAACTGTTTTTT
-	TRBJ1-1	TRBV28	-	CASSLSHGAFF	TGTGCCAGCAGTTTGTCTCATGGGGCTTTCTTT
-	TRBJ1-5	TRBV19	-	CASSTHVWGGYSNQPQHF	TGTGCCAGTAGTACCCACGTTTGGGGCGGCTATAGCAATCAGCCCCAGCATTTT
TRBD1	TRBJ1-2	TRBV6-5	-	CASSRPGQEYGYTF	TGTGCCAGCAGCCGCCCGGGACAGGAATATGGCTACACCTTC
TRBD1	TRBJ2-1	TRBV7-9	-	CASSSKFGTGYNEQFF	TGTGCCAGCAGCTCAAAGTTCGGGACAGGGTACAATGAGCAGTTCTTC
-	TRBJ2-1	TRBV4-1	-	CASSLVGSRDEQFF	TGCGCCAGCAGCCTAGTGGGCAGTAGGGATGAGCAGTTCTTC
-	TRBJ1-4	TRBV6-6	-	CASSANEKLFF	TGTGCCAGCAGTGCTAATGAAAAACTGTTTTTT
-	TRBJ1-1	TRBV7-9	-	CASSLEGVKLFAEAFF	TGTGCCAGCAGCTTAGAGGGGGTAAAATTATTCGCTGAAGCTTTCTTT
-	TRBJ1-1	TRBV19	few	CASSVGPNTEAFF	TGTGCCAGTAGTGTGGGGCCGAACACTGAAGCTTTCTTT
-	TRBJ2-1	TRBV5-1	-	CASSLGGTYNHEQFF	TGCGCCAGCAGCTTGGGCGGGACATATAACCATGAGCAGTTCTTC
TRBD1	TRBJ2-5	TRBV2	-	CASNPDRGLGETQYF	TGTGCCAGCAACCCGGACAGGGGGCTCGGGGAGACCCAGTACTTC
-	TRBJ1-5	TRBV3-1/TRBV3-2	-	CASSQGTDSNQPQHF	TGTGCCAGCAGCCAAGGGACAGATAGCAATCAGCCCCAGCATTTT
TRBD2	TRBJ2-3	TRBV7-9	-	CASSFGGRASTDTQYF	TGTGCCAGCAGCTTCGGCGGGAGGGCTAGCACAGATACGCAGTATTTT
TRBD1	TRBJ1-6	TRBV4-1	-	CASSPHRGTGSPLHF	TGCGCCAGCAGCCCTCACAGGGGAACGGGATCACCCCTCCACTTT
TRBD2	TRBJ2-7	TRBV10-3	-	CAISFAGGPYEQYF	TGTGCCATCAGTTTCGCGGGAGGGCCCTACGAGCAGTACTTC
TRBD2	TRBJ2-1	TRBV5-1	-	CASSAFATGTSGGGQFF	TGCGCCAGCAGCGCTTTTGCGACCGGGACTAGCGGGGGGGGCCAGTTCTTC
TRBD1	TRBJ2-5	TRBV5-1	-	CASSLAIGTGGSETQYF	TGCGCCAGCAGCTTGGCAATCGGGACAGGGGGCAGCGAGACCCAGTACTTC
-	TRBJ2-3	TRBV5-1	-	CASSLDVAYTDTQYF	TGCGCCAGCAGCTTGGACGTCGCTTACACAGATACGCAGTATTTT
TRBD1	TRBJ1-5	TRBV27	-	CASSKQTGNSNQPQHF	TGTGCCAGCAGTAAACAGACAGGGAATAGCAATCAGCCCCAGCATTTT
-	TRBJ1-5	TRBV19	-	CASRQQGNQPQHF	TGTGCCAGTAGACAACAGGGCAATCAGCCCCAGCATTTT
-	TRBJ1-5	TRBV9	-	CASSEGVNQPQHF	TGTGCCAGCAGCGAGGGGGTAAATCAGCCCCAGCATTTT
-	TRBJ1-5	TRBV2	-	CASSRGGGGQPQHF	TGTGCCAGCAGTCGCGGGGGCGGGGGTCAGCCCCAGCATTTT
-	TRBJ1-2	TRBV6-5	-	CASRRNREGGYGYTF	TGTGCCAGCAGGCGAAACAGGGAAGGGGGGTATGGCTACACCTTC